Listed below are T cell receptor beta chains from one sample, sequenced in a study of spatial heterogeneity in lung cancer. TCRdb called the 5' RACE reads again in MiXCR, with one record for every CDR3 protein. The sample holds approximately 27,000 distinct CDR3 sequences, around 5.9% seen once. The material was PBMCs, obtained at follow-up. All receptors derive from a male donor with early-stage non-small cell lung cancer. Each CDR3 is given with its conserved first and last residue. D genes are given only for firm matches. Expanded clones get a size class; other rows say once, few or many, or leave the size out.

j_call d_call clone_size v_call cdr3_aa cdr3_nt
TRBJ2-5 - many TRBV6-1 CASSGGLAQETQYF TGTGCCAGCAGTGGAGGGCTGGCACAAGAGACCCAGTACTTC
TRBJ1-2 TRBD1 - TRBV5-6 CASSAGTGFRVYTF TGTGCCAGCAGCGCAGGGACAGGTTTTAGGGTCTACACCTTC
TRBJ2-1 - few TRBV18 CASSPQGGHNEQFF TGTGCCAGCTCACCTCAGGGGGGCCACAATGAGCAGTTCTTC
TRBJ1-5 - many TRBV12-3/TRBV12-4 CASSLSSSNQPQHF TGTGCCAGCAGTTTATCATCTAGCAATCAGCCCCAGCATTTT
TRBJ1-5 - few TRBV19 CASSIANSNQPQHF TGTGCCAGTAGTATAGCAAACAGCAATCAGCCCCAGCATTTT
TRBJ2-7 - many TRBV5-1 CASSFGQGAPHF -
TRBJ1-1 - many TRBV7-9 CASSSKDRANTEAFF TGTGCCAGCAGCTCCAAGGACAGAGCGAACACTGAAGCTTTCTTT
TRBJ2-3 - few TRBV20-1 CSNTKADTQYF TGCAGTAATACAAAGGCAGATACGCAGTATTTT
TRBJ1-1 TRBD1 few TRBV20-1 CSAEGTGDSGTVAEAFF TGCAGTGCAGAAGGGACAGGGGATTCTGGTACGGTCGCTGAAGCTTTCTTT
TRBJ2-3 - many TRBV7-3 CASSSLSLRRPPSDTQYF TGTGCCAGCAGCTCCCTTTCGTTACGGCGTCCCCCCTCAGATACGCAGTATTTT
TRBJ2-7 - - TRBV20-1 CSAWDDSYEQYF TGCAGTGCTTGGGACGATTCCTACGAGCAGTACTTC
TRBJ1-2 - many TRBV20-1 CSARVYDYSGYTF TGCAGTGCTAGAGTTTACGATTACTCTGGCTACACCTTC
TRBJ2-2 TRBD2 - TRBV6-1 CASIRTSVNTGELFF TGTGCCAGCATAAGGACTAGCGTAAACACCGGGGAGCTGTTTTTT
TRBJ2-7 - many TRBV29-1 CSSRTSHEQYF TGCAGCTCTAGAACTTCACACGAGCAGTACTTC
TRBJ2-6 - many TRBV11-2 CASSSRHSGANVLTF TGTGCCAGCAGCTCCCGACACTCTGGGGCCAACGTCCTGACTTTC
TRBJ1-5 - many TRBV2 CASSEQGNNQPQHF TGTGCCAGCAGTGAACAGGGCAACAATCAGCCCCAGCATTTT
TRBJ2-3 TRBD1 - TRBV3-1 CASSQGRDRATDTQYF TGTGCCAGCAGCCAAGGCCGGGACAGGGCCACAGATACGCAGTATTTT